The 27 T cell receptor beta chains given below trace back to one sample, sequenced in a study of OX40 agonist ivuxolimab in advanced cancers. The assay was immunoSEQ multiplex PCR, and TCRdb's table has in-frame clones only and misses some. Of tens of thousands of clones listed, 80% to 95% are singletons. The sequences come from CD4+ or CD8+ T cells sorted from blood, collected in a trial of the OX40 agonist ivuxolimab. These TCRs come from an adult with an advanced solid tumor such as melanoma, head and neck, liver or kidney cancer.

Only one count was recorded for this clone. This chain joins TRBV4-2 and TRBJ2-1; D call uncertain. Germline loops: CDR1 LGHNA, CDR2 YNFKEQ. V was trimmed by 3 bases and J by 0 bases, leaving 6 bases between them. The CDR3 is 14 amino acids. In DNA form, the CDR3 reads TGTGCCAGCAGCCAGGGCAGCTCCTACAATGAGCAGTTCTTC. This codes for CASSQGSSYNEQFF.

The genes are TRBV5-1 and TRBJ2-2; perhaps TRBD2 as D (7 bases). There are 15 residues in the CDR3. Germline CDR1 reads SGHRS; CDR2 reads YFSETQ. V lost 6 bases and J lost 1, with 13 bases in between. CDR3 in amino acids: CASKIGGLNTGELFF. The CDR3 DNA sequence: TGCGCCAGCAAGATCGGGGGGCTGAACACCGGGGAGCTGTTTTTT.

This chain links TRBV7-9 with TRBJ1-3, with a possible D match to TRBD1 (5 bases). With 8 bases removed from V and 3 bases from J, the gap between germline ends came to 8 bases. The CDR3 is 12 residues long. Looked up from germline, CDR1 is SEHNR and CDR2 is FQNEAQ (reference sequence). CDR3 residues: CASSGGGNTIYF. CDR3 in DNA: TGTGCCAGCTCCGGGGGTGGAAACACCATATATTTT.

This clone occurred once. The J gene is TRBJ1-3, the V gene TRBV6-5, with 7 bases fitting TRBD1. V lost 2 bases and J lost 1; bases outside the gene matches: 2. Germline assignment: CDR1 MNHEY and CDR2 SVGAGI. CDR3 size: 15 residues. CDR3 loop: CASSYRGRSGNTIYF. The CDR3, as DNA: TGTGCCAGCAGTTACAGGGGGCGGTCTGGAAACACCATATATTTT.

The chain employs TRBV9 and TRBJ2-7; D gene uncertain. Germline loops: CDR1 SGDLS, CDR2 YYNGEE. The CDR3 length is 14 residues. The V end lost 0 bases, the J end lost 1 base, and 8 bases lay between the germline ends. This CDR3 is CASSVAGRSYEQYF. In DNA form, the CDR3 reads TGTGCCAGCAGCGTAGCTGGACGGTCCTACGAGCAGTACTTC.

This clone was recorded only once. The gene calls are TRBV11-3 and TRBJ2-2; D is undetermined. V lost 5 bases and J lost 4, with 14 bases in between. Germline V gives CDR1 SGHNT, CDR2 YENEEA. There are 15 residues in the CDR3. The CDR3 bases are TGTGCCAGCAGCCCCACCCGATCAGTCACCGGGGAGCTGTTTTTT. Amino acid sequence: CASSPTRSVTGELFF.

The V and J genes are TRBV5-1 and TRBJ1-2; 9 bases fit TRBD1. J was trimmed by 7 bases and V by 6 bases; bases with no gene match: 10. The CDR3 runs to 14 residues. From germline, CDR1 is SGHRS and CDR2 YFSETQ. The CDR3 here is CASNTGGVGVGYTF. The CDR3 nucleotides read TGCGCCAGCAACACAGGGGGCGTAGGGGTTGGCTACACCTTC.

The chain links TRBV4-1 to TRBJ2-3; 7 bases agree with TRBD2. CDR3 length: 16 amino acids. J lost 3 bases, V lost 4 bases, and 10 bases had no gene match. Germline CDR1 MGHRA, CDR2 YSYEKL. The CDR3 DNA is TGCGCCAGCAGCCGCCTTGGGGGGGTTGGTACAGATACGCAGTATTTT. Amino acids: CASSRLGGVGTDTQYF.

This clone was recorded once. This chain uses TRBV5-1 with TRBJ1-4; D may be TRBD1 (5 bases). V was pared by 0 bases and J by 14 bases, with 8 bases between. There are 11 residues in the CDR3. Germline V gene lookup returns CDR1 SGHRS and CDR2 YFSETQ. In DNA form, the CDR3 reads TGCGCCAGCAGCTTGGACAGACAGCTGTTTTTT. The encoded protein is CASSLDRQLFF.

V is TRBV6-1 and J is TRBJ1-1; a possible D gene is TRBD1 (5 bases). Trimming took 3 bases from V and 3 from J, leaving 14 bases between them. The CDR3 is 15 amino acids. The V gene's germline CDR1 is MNHNS and CDR2 SASEGT. The CDR3: CASSDRGLTDTEAFF. The CDR3 region has the DNA TGTGCCAGCAGTGATAGGGGCCTGACGGACACTGAAGCTTTCTTT.

Regarding this clone: Compared with germline, one end of the junction differs, possibly owing to a read error. The V and J genes are TRBV6-5 and TRBJ1-4, with TRBD1 identical over 9 bases. The CDR3 contains 15 residues. The V gene's germline CDR1 is MNHEY and CDR2 SVGAGI. Here the CDR3 DNA reads TGTGCCAGCAGGGCTACCCCCGGGACAGGGCCCGGGGTAGGCTTC. Its translation is CASRATPGTGPGVGF.

The chain uses TRBV30 and TRBJ2-5, with TRBD2 as a possible D gene (6 bases). The CDR3 is made up of 13 amino acids. V lost 0 bases, J lost 5 bases, and 10 bases lay in between. The germline gives CDR1 GTSNPN, CDR2 SVGIG (reference sequence). The CDR3 protein is CAWSVGGWETQYF. The CDR3 bases are TGTGCCTGGAGTGTCGGGGGTTGGGAGACCCAGTACTTC.

The chain carries TRBV7-9 and TRBJ2-7; 8 positions agree with TRBD1. The length of the CDR3 is 16 residues. From germline, CDR1 is SEHNR and CDR2 FQNEAQ (reference sequence). Losses at the gene ends were 1 base for V and 4 bases for J; bases not matched to a gene: 9. The CDR3 loop is CASSLGVAGGEYEQYF. As DNA, the CDR3 is TGTGCCAGCAGCTTAGGGGTCGCAGGGGGCGAGTACGAGCAGTACTTC.

The rearrangement uses TRBV5-1 and TRBJ2-7, with TRBD2 identical over 10 bases. J was trimmed by 0 bases and V by 0 bases; bases with no gene match: 3. The CDR3 runs 16 residues. Germline loops: CDR1 SGHRS, CDR2 YFSETQ. The CDR3 DNA sequence: TGCGCCAGCAGCTTGGCTGCTAGCGGGAGCTCCTACGAGCAGTACTTC. It encodes CASSLAASGSSYEQYF.

The genes are TRBV28 and TRBJ1-4, with D maybe TRBD1 (5 bases). CDR3 size: 15 residues. Trimming took 8 bases from V and 5 from J, leaving 18 bases between them. Germline V CDR1 and CDR2: MDHEN, SYDVKM. CDR3 DNA sequence: TGTGCCAGCCTTGGTGGGGGAGCACAGAATGAAAAACTGTTTTTT. It is translated as CASLGGGAQNEKLFF.

This chain connects TRBV5-1 to TRBJ1-1, with D uncertain. Trimming shortened V by 0 bases and J by 0 bases, and 3 bases separated the two germline ends. Germline V CDR1 and CDR2: SGHRS, YFSETQ. CDR3 length: 13 amino acids. In DNA, the CDR3 is TGCGCCAGCAGCTTGGGTCTGAACACTGAAGCTTTCTTT. As protein: CASSLGLNTEAFF.

This clone has a single count. This chain connects TRBV15 to TRBJ1-2; 7 bases agree with TRBD1. V was clipped by 4 bases and J by 3 bases; unmatched bases: 2. Germline V gives CDR1 LNHNV, CDR2 YYDKDF (reference sequence). There are 13 residues in the CDR3. The CDR3 DNA reads as TGTGCCACCAGCAACCAGGGGGACTATGGCTACACCTTC. The encoded protein is CATSNQGDYGYTF.

The count of this clone is one. J is TRBJ2-5 and V is TRBV7-6, with TRBD1 identical over 10 bases. V lost 5 bases to trimming and J lost 4 bases; unmatched junction nucleotides: 4. The CDR3 is 14 residues long. CDR1 and CDR2 from the germline V gene are SGHVS and FNYEAQ. CDR3 nucleotide sequence: TGTGCCAGCAGCCTGACAGGGGGCGGAGAGACCCAGTACTTC. Protein sequence: CASSLTGGGETQYF.

The DNA for the CDR3 is TGTGCCAGCAGACCAGCGGGGTTCGTCACAGATACGCAGTATTTT. This codes for CASRPAGFVTDTQYF. The V call is TRBV6-1, the J call TRBJ2-3, with 7 bases identical to TRBD2. This CDR3 has 15 amino acids. CDR1 and CDR2 (germline): MNHNS, SASEGT. The junction had 8 bases not matched to a gene; V was cut back by 6 bases and J by 2 bases.

V gene TRBV5-6 combines with J gene TRBJ2-3; 13 nucleotides align to TRBD2. CDR3 size: 17 residues. Germline V lookup: CDR1 SGHDT, CDR2 YYEEEE. Unmatched junction bases numbered 4, after V lost 0 bases and J lost 3 bases. Written as DNA, the CDR3 is TGTGCCAGCAGCTTGGCCGGGACTAGCGGGAAAACAGATACGCAGTATTTT. Protein sequence: CASSLAGTSGKTDTQYF.

V and J are TRBV10-3 and TRBJ2-1; TRBD2 matches at 10 bases. The V segment lost 0 bases and the J segment 9 bases; nucleotides outside the gene matches: 11. Germline-derived CDR1 and CDR2 are ENHRY and SYGVKD. This CDR3 is built from 17 residues. CDR3 region: CAISESQAGGFAGEQFF. Written as DNA, the CDR3 is TGTGCCATCAGTGAGTCGCAAGCGGGAGGGTTCGCCGGTGAGCAGTTCTTC.

V gene TRBV14 combines with J gene TRBJ1-3; D is unresolved. Germline V gives CDR1 SGHDN, CDR2 FVKESK. Trimming cost V 2 bases and J 4 bases, with 15 bases left between them. The CDR3 has 16 residues. In DNA, the CDR3 is TGTGCCAGCAGCCAAAACCAAGGTTTAGTCGGAAACACCATATATTTT. Residues: CASSQNQGLVGNTIYF.

V usage is TRBV27 and J usage is TRBJ2-2; possible D gene TRBD1, 5 bases. The CDR3 spans 14 residues. V lost 4 bases and J 5 bases, leaving 11 bases between the germline ends. Germline V gene lookup returns CDR1 MNHEY and CDR2 SMNVEV (reference sequence). CDR3 sequence (DNA): TGTGCCAGCAGTTGGCGACAGCTAACCGGGGAGCTGTTTTTT. Amino acids: CASSWRQLTGELFF.

The chain combines TRBV29-1 with TRBJ2-5; D gene unclear. Trimming left V 2 bases short and J 1 base short, with 11 bases between. The germline CDR1 and CDR2 sequences are SQVTM and ANQGSEA. The length of the CDR3 is 14 residues. DNA for the CDR3: TGCAGCGTTGAAAGACCGACGAGCCAAGAGACCCAGTACTTC. It translates to CSVERPTSQETQYF.

V usage is TRBV5-1 and J usage is TRBJ2-5, with a weak D call TRBD2 (5 bases). The length of the CDR3 is 13 residues. Germline assignment: CDR1 SGHRS and CDR2 YFSETQ. Trimming cost V 4 bases and J 2 bases, with 9 bases left between them. CDR3 sequence reads: CASSEGSQETQYF. The CDR3 nucleotides are TGCGCCAGCAGCGAGGGATCACAAGAGACCCAGTACTTC.

The chain is built from TRBV7-6 and TRBJ2-7; 8 bases line up with TRBD1. V shed 5 bases and J 5 bases; nucleotides not matched to a gene: 11. CDR1 is SGHVS, CDR2 FNYEAQ, per germline. This CDR3 spans 15 amino acids. The CDR3 spells CASSPPDREFDEQYF. As DNA, the CDR3 is TGTGCCAGCAGCCCGCCGGACAGGGAGTTCGACGAGCAGTACTTC.

The rearrangement links TRBV10-3 to TRBJ1-4, with unresolved D. The CDR3 contains 15 residues. The germline gives CDR1 ENHRY, CDR2 SYGVKD. V dropped 2 bases and J dropped 7 bases, with 14 bases sitting between them. This chain's CDR3 is CAISETPGSGEKLFF. The CDR3, as DNA: TGTGCCATCAGTGAGACGCCCGGATCGGGTGAAAAACTGTTTTTT.